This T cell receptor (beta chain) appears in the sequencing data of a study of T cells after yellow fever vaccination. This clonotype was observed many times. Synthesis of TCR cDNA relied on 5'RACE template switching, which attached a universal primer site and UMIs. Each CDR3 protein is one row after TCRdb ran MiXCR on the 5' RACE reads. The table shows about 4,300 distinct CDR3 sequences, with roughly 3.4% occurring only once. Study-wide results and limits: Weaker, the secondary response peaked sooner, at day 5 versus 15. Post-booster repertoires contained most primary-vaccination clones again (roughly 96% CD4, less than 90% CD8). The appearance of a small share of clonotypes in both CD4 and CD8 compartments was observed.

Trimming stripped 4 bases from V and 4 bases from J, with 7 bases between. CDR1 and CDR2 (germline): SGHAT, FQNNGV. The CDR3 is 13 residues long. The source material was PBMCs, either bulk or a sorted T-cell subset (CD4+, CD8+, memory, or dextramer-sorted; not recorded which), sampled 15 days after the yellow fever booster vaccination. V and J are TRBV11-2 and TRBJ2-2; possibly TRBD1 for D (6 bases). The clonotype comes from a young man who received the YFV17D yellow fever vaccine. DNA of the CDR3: TGTGCCAGCAGCTGGACAGCCACCGGGGAGCTGTTTTTT. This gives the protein CASSWTATGELFF.